This is a list of T cell receptor beta chains from one sample in a study of shared clonotypes between healthy human individuals. TCRdb keeps only in-frame clones here, not all; method: immunoSEQ multiplex PCR. The sample lists about 1.5 million clones, roughly 96% seen once, with approximately 1.1% in the top ten. Source material: naive CD4+ T cells sorted from blood. Source of these receptors: a man aged 30-40 years in good health. Each CDR3 is given with its conserved first and last residue. The D gene is left open where the match is weak. Expanded clones are given a class, and other clones once, few, many or no size at all.

clone_size,j_call,d_call,v_call,cdr3_aa,cdr3_nt
-,TRBJ2-5,TRBD2,TRBV14,CASSQGASGRQTQYF,TGTGCCAGCAGCCAAGGAGCCAGCGGGAGACAGACCCAGTACTTC
-,TRBJ2-7,TRBD2,TRBV27,CASGTTVGEQYF,TGTGCCAGTGGGACTACCGTTGGGGAGCAGTACTTC
-,TRBJ2-7,-,TRBV7-9,CASSFSAVEQYF,TGTGCCAGCAGCTTTAGTGCGGTCGAGCAGTACTTC
-,TRBJ2-5,-,TRBV5-1,CASSFQGETQYF,TGCGCCAGCAGCTTTCAGGGAGAGACCCAGTACTTC
-,TRBJ1-1,-,TRBV5-4,CASSRHGPGIHTEAFF,TGTGCCAGCTCAAGGCATGGGCCGGGGATCCATACTGAAGCTTTCTTT
-,TRBJ2-5,-,TRBV5-1,CASSGVGVGTQYF,TGCGCCAGCAGCGGCGTGGGGGTAGGCACCCAGTACTTC
-,TRBJ2-7,-,TRBV6-1,CASSEFGFEQYF,TGTGCCAGCAGTGAATTCGGCTTCGAGCAGTACTTC
once,TRBJ2-7,TRBD2,TRBV19,CASSIIGGSSYEQYF,TGTGCCAGTAGTATTATAGGCGGGAGCTCCTACGAGCAGTACTTC
-,TRBJ2-3,TRBD2,TRBV11-2,CASSARLAGTDTQYF,TGTGCCAGCAGCGCCAGACTAGCGGGCACAGATACGCAGTATTTT
-,TRBJ2-7,-,TRBV7-9,CASSARTAVHSYEQYF,TGTGCCAGCAGCGCACGGACAGCCGTCCACTCCTACGAGCAGTACTTC
-,TRBJ2-7,-,TRBV10-1,CASSEVGAPDYEQYF,TGCGCCAGCAGTGAGGTTGGGGCGCCGGACTACGAGCAGTACTTC
-,TRBJ1-2,-,TRBV9,CASSVEVSGTYGYTF,TGTGCCAGCAGCGTAGAAGTTAGCGGGACCTATGGCTACACCTTC
-,TRBJ1-1,TRBD1,TRBV7-7,CASSRTCRGDRVNTEAFF,TGTGCCAGCAGCAGAACCTGCAGGGGGGACCGGGTGAACACTGAAGCTTTCTTT
once,TRBJ2-1,TRBD1,TRBV5-1,CASSPGGNEQFF,TGCGCCAGCAGCCCAGGGGGCAATGAGCAGTTCTTC
-,TRBJ2-1,TRBD2,TRBV5-8,CASSRPAGGNNEQFF,TGTGCCAGCAGCCGGCCGGCGGGGGGGAACAATGAGCAGTTCTTC
-,TRBJ2-1,TRBD1,TRBV11-2,CASSVDRGVYEQFF,TGTGCCAGCAGCGTCGACAGGGGGGTCTATGAGCAGTTCTTC
once,TRBJ2-5,TRBD1,TRBV7-9,CASSLRSTGAKRETQYF,TGTGCCAGCAGCTTAAGATCCACAGGGGCTAAGAGAGAGACCCAGTACTTC
-,TRBJ2-7,-,TRBV16,CASSQSQGHEQYF,TGTGCCAGCAGCCAGTCACAGGGACACGAGCAGTACTTC
-,TRBJ2-7,TRBD2,TRBV18,CASSLRLAGGPWEQYF,TGTGCCAGCTCACTTAGACTAGCGGGAGGCCCCTGGGAGCAGTACTTC
-,TRBJ1-4,-,TRBV4-3,CASSPRLVTNEKLFF,TGCGCCAGCAGCCCCCGTCTTGTGACTAATGAAAAACTGTTTTTT
once,TRBJ2-1,-,TRBV15,CATSRDLAQGPINEQFF,TGTGCCACCAGCAGAGATCTCGCGCAGGGCCCCATCAATGAGCAGTTCTTC
-,TRBJ1-5,-,TRBV28,CASSLEGLLPLRDQPQHF,TGTGCCAGCAGTTTAGAGGGACTCCTACCTCTTCGGGATCAGCCCCAGCATTTT
-,TRBJ2-2,-,TRBV28,CASSLGTEYTGELFF,TGTGCCAGCAGTTTGGGGACTGAATACACCGGGGAGCTGTTTTTT
-,TRBJ2-3,-,TRBV19,CASSTHLREGTDTQYF,TGTGCCAGTAGTACCCACCTTAGGGAGGGCACAGATACGCAGTATTTT
-,TRBJ2-5,-,TRBV5-4,CASSLGHTKETQYF,TGTGCCAGCAGCTTGGGACATACAAAAGAGACCCAGTACTTC
-,TRBJ1-1,-,TRBV30,CAWSRPNTEAFF,TGTGCCTGGAGTCGGCCCAACACTGAAGCTTTCTTT